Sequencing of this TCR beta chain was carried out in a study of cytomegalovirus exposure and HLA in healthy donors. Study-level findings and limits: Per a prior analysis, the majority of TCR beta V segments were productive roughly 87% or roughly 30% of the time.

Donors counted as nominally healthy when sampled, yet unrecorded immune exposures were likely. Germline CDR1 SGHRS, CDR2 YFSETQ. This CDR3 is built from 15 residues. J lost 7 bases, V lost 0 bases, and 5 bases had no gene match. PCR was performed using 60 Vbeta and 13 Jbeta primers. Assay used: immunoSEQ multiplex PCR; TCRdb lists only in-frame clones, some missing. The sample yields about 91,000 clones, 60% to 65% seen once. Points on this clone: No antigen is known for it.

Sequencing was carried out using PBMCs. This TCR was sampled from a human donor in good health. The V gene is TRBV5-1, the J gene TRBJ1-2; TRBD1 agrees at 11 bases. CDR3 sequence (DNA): TGCGCCAGCAGCTTGGGGCCGGGACAGGGGGGTGGCTACACCTTC. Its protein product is CASSLGPGQGGGYTF.